One sample yielded the 4 T cell receptor beta chains listed below, sequenced in a study of blood T cell repertoires in COVID-19. Assay used: immunoSEQ multiplex PCR; TCRdb lists only in-frame clones, some missing. This table has some 180,000 clones, roughly 86% appearing once. Sequencing used peripheral blood. Receptors originate from a woman of 80 years or more with COVID-19, enrolled during active disease.

The V gene is TRBV28, the J gene TRBJ1-2, with 9 bases fitting TRBD1. This CDR3 contains 14 residues. After removal of 5 bases from V and 6 bases from J, the junction contained 7 bases not matched to a gene. CDR1 is MDHEN, CDR2 SYDVKM, per germline. The CDR3 protein is CASSEQGAFDGYTF. The CDR3 DNA reads TGTGCCAGCAGTGAACAGGGGGCGTTTGATGGCTACACCTTC.

This rearrangement joins TRBV4-3 to TRBJ2-2; D possibly corresponds to TRBD2 (5 bases). CDR1 is LGHNA, CDR2 YSLEER, per germline. This CDR3 has 16 amino acids. V lost 2 bases and J 0 bases, leaving 10 bases between the germline ends. The CDR3 nucleotides are TGCGCCAGCAGCCAAACACCAGCGGCGAACACCGGGGAGCTGTTTTTT. It yields the protein CASSQTPAANTGELFF.

The V gene is TRBV11-2, the J gene TRBJ1-3, with D hard to call. This CDR3 is built from 14 residues. Germline CDR1 SGHAT, CDR2 FQNNGV. Trimming left V 1 base short and J 3 bases short, with 7 bases between. CDR3 protein: CASSLATDGNTIYF. The CDR3 DNA reads as TGTGCCAGCAGCTTAGCAACTGATGGAAACACCATATATTTT.

This clone was picked up one time. The chain joins TRBV12-3 or TRBV12-4 to TRBJ1-1; 9 positions match TRBD1. The CDR3 runs 13 residues. The V gene end was trimmed by 7 bases and the J gene end by 8 bases; junction bases not matched to a gene: 8. The chain's CDR3 is CASNNRGQSEAFF. In nucleotides, the CDR3 is TGTGCCAGCAATAACAGGGGGCAATCGGAAGCTTTCTTT.